This entry lists 19 T cell receptor beta chains sequenced from one sample in a study of T cell changes during pregnancy in multiple sclerosis. The data were produced by immunoSEQ multiplex PCR, yet TCRdb's version contains in-frame clones alone and is incomplete. This table has about 64,000 clones, around 90% appearing once. Sequencing was performed on peripheral blood, taken in the second trimester of pregnancy. Every receptor here comes from a female donor in good health, enrolled as a control in a pregnancy study.

V usage is TRBV5-4 and J usage is TRBJ2-7, with a weak D call TRBD2 (6 bases). Germline CDR1 SGHNT, CDR2 YYREEE (reference sequence). The length of the CDR3 is 14 residues. With 1 base removed from V and 3 bases from J, the gap between germline ends came to 11 bases. Here the CDR3 reads CASSLNQGGYEQYF. For the CDR3, the DNA is TGTGCCAGCAGCTTGAACCAGGGAGGCTACGAGCAGTACTTC. The whole variable domain, filled in from reference TRBV5-4 and TRBJ2-7, reads ETGVTQSPTHLIKTRGQQVTLRCSSQSGHNTVSWYQQALGQGPQFIFQYYREEENGRGNFPPRFSGLQFPNYSSELNVNALELDDSALYLCASSLNQGGYEQYFGPGTRLTVT.

The chain couples TRBV6-5 to TRBJ2-7; 12 bases are a match to TRBD2. CDR1 MNHEY and CDR2 SVGAGI come from the germline V gene. V lost 4 bases to trimming and J lost 1 base; unmatched junction nucleotides: 5. The length of the CDR3 is 16 residues. DNA of the CDR3: TGTGCCAGCAGTTTCAGGCTAGCGGGAGGGTCCTACGAGCAGTACTTC. Its protein product is CASSFRLAGGSYEQYF.

This rearrangement joins TRBV5-1 to TRBJ2-1; TRBD2 matches 8 bases. This CDR3 is 15 amino acids long. Germline V gene sequence: CDR1 SGHRS, CDR2 YFSETQ. The J segment lost 4 bases and the V segment lost 7 bases, leaving 10 bases of the junction unmatched. The CDR3 reads CASADGTSAYNEQFF. The CDR3 region has the DNA TGCGCCAGCGCGGACGGGACTAGTGCGTACAATGAGCAGTTCTTC.

The J gene is TRBJ2-7, the V gene TRBV6-1, with 12 positions matching TRBD2. This CDR3 comprises 15 residues. CDR1 is MNHNS, CDR2 SASEGT, per germline. Losses at the gene ends were 2 bases for V and 6 bases for J; bases not matched to a gene: 5. CDR3 sequence: CASSELAGGLVEQYF. As DNA, the CDR3 is TGTGCCAGCAGTGAACTAGCGGGGGGGCTAGTCGAGCAGTACTTC.

This clone was counted a single time. Here the CDR3 reads CASSYGGVNTGELFF. CDR3 nucleotide sequence: TGTGCCAGCAGTTATGGGGGGGTCAACACCGGGGAGCTGTTTTTT. The chain recombines TRBV6-5 with TRBJ2-2; TRBD2 aligns across 7 bases. Germline CDR1 MNHEY, CDR2 SVGAGI. This CDR3 is 15 amino acids long. Unmatched junction bases numbered 3, after V lost 3 bases and J lost 2 bases.

The chain links TRBV10-3 to TRBJ1-4; TRBD1 aligns across 7 bases. From germline, CDR1 is ENHRY and CDR2 SYGVKD. The CDR3 loop spans 13 amino acids. With 10 bases clipped from V and 8 bases from J, the junction kept 10 bases outside the gene matches. CDR3 DNA: TGTGCCACCCAAAGACAGGGTGGCGAAAAACTGTTTTTT. Protein sequence: CATQRQGGEKLFF.

The rearrangement links TRBV5-6 to TRBJ2-5; 8 bases map to TRBD2. In germline, CDR1 is SGHDT, CDR2 YYEEEE. The CDR3 is 15 amino acids. V was pared by 5 bases and J by 9 bases, with 15 bases of the junction left unmatched. The CDR3 region is CASRLGLASIGSQYF. The CDR3 nucleotides read TGTGCCAGCAGACTCGGACTAGCCTCCATAGGGTCCCAGTACTTC.

This clone was detected only a few times. This rearrangement joins TRBV6-1 to TRBJ2-7; tentative D call: TRBD2 (5 bases). Trimming pared 8 bases from V and 7 bases from J, leaving 21 bases between. The CDR3 sequence is 14 residues long. The germline V gene encodes CDR1 MNHNS and CDR2 SASEGT. CDR3 nucleotide sequence: TGTGCCAGCGACGACACGCAGGAGATAGCGGAGCAGTACTTC. It specifies CASDDTQEIAEQYF.

The V gene is TRBV2, the J gene TRBJ1-1; 7 nucleotides match TRBD1. V lost 2 bases to trimming and J lost 0 bases; unmatched junction nucleotides: 3. The CDR3 has 15 residues. Germline V CDR1 and CDR2: SNHLY, FYNNEI. In DNA, the CDR3 is TGTGCCAGCAGTGAACTGGGACAGATGAACACTGAAGCTTTCTTT. Translated, it gives CASSELGQMNTEAFF.

As regards this clone: Other nucleotide sequences from this sample produce the same CDR3. The CDR3 DNA sequence: TGCGCCAGCTCAACGGGACTAGCGGGAGATACGCAGTATTTT. Translated: CASSTGLAGDTQYF. The chain employs TRBV5-1 and TRBJ2-3; 12 nucleotides align to TRBD2. CDR1 is SGHRS, CDR2 YFSETQ, per germline. There are 14 residues in the CDR3. Germline trimming cut 7 bases from V and 5 bases from J; bases unmatched to any gene: 5.

The rearrangement links TRBV6-5 to TRBJ2-3; 9 bases align to TRBD2. CDR3 length: 13 amino acids. Per germline, CDR1 MNHEY and CDR2 SVGAGI. V trimming: 8 bases; J trimming: 5 bases; junction bases outside the gene matches: 5. The CDR3 reads CASLAGAGDTQYF. The CDR3 nucleotides are TGTGCCAGCTTAGCGGGGGCGGGAGATACGCAGTATTTT.

The chain carries TRBV19 and TRBJ1-2; possible D gene TRBD1, 6 bases. With 7 bases removed from V and 8 bases from J, the gap between germline ends came to 17 bases. The CDR3 is 13 amino acids. Per the germline V gene, CDR1 is LNHDA and CDR2 is SQIVND (reference sequence). In nucleotides, the CDR3 is TGTGCCAGTACCTTATCGCTGGGGACAGGCTACACCTTC. Protein sequence: CASTLSLGTGYTF.

The chain uses TRBV7-9 and TRBJ2-1, with TRBD2 identical over 7 bases. After removal of 4 bases from V and 3 bases from J, the junction contained 12 bases not matched to a gene. The CDR3 length is 17 residues. The germline V gene encodes CDR1 SEHNR and CDR2 FQNEAQ (reference sequence). Here the CDR3 DNA reads TGTGCCAGCAGCTCCCCTTCCGGGAGGAGGGGCTACAATGAGCAGTTCTTC. Protein: CASSSPSGRRGYNEQFF. Full variable domain (remainder filled in from reference TRBV7-9 and TRBJ2-1): DTGVSQNPRHKITKRGQNVTFRCDPISEHNRLYWYRQTLGQGPEFLTYFQNEAQLEKSRLLSDRFSAERPKGSFSTLEIQRTEQGDSAMYLCASSSPSGRRGYNEQFFGPGTRLTVL.

The chain couples TRBV18 to TRBJ2-7, with a possible D match to TRBD2 (5 bases). Germline assignment: CDR1 KGHSH and CDR2 LQKENI. The CDR3 length is 14 residues. V gave up 5 bases and J gave up 2 bases, with 13 bases separating them. CDR3 DNA: TGTGCCAGCTCAAGCCCGGGAATACCCTACGAGCAGTACTTC. Amino acid sequence: CASSSPGIPYEQYF.

This clone was detected only once. CDR3 region: CSVTSMTGRSIGYTF. The CDR3 nucleotides are TGCAGCGTTACTTCTATGACAGGGAGATCGATTGGCTACACCTTC. This chain connects TRBV29-1 to TRBJ1-2, with 7 positions matching TRBD1. Germline values: CDR1 SQVTM, CDR2 ANQGSEA. V trimming: 5 bases; J trimming: 7 bases; junction bases outside the gene matches: 16. This CDR3 contains 15 residues.

The J gene is TRBJ2-5, the V gene TRBV2, with a tentative D call TRBD1 (6 bases). The germline V and J ends were trimmed by 2 bases and 5 bases, with 18 bases remaining between them. Germline CDR1 is SNHLY and CDR2 is FYNNEI. The CDR3 covers 16 residues. The CDR3 DNA is TGTGCCAGCAGTGAAAATCGGCCGTCGAGGGGGGAGACCCAGTACTTC. The encoded protein is CASSENRPSRGETQYF.

The chain recombines TRBV25-1 with TRBJ2-7; TRBD1 matches 9 bases. J lost 2 bases, V lost 10 bases, and 9 bases had no gene match. The CDR3 has 14 residues. Looked up from germline, CDR1 is MGHDK and CDR2 is SYGVNS. CDR3 in amino acids: CATARTGVTYEQYF. The CDR3 nucleotides are TGTGCCACTGCAAGGACAGGGGTAACCTACGAGCAGTACTTC.

The V gene is TRBV30, the J gene TRBJ1-4, with D possibly matching TRBD1 (6 bases). Trimming took 3 bases from V and 4 from J, leaving 15 bases between them. Germline V gene sequence: CDR1 GTSNPN, CDR2 SVGIG (reference sequence). The CDR3 has 15 amino acids. The CDR3 DNA is TGTGCCTGGAGCATCACCGGGACAAATAATGAAAAACTGTTTTTT. As protein: CAWSITGTNNEKLFF.

The chain recombines TRBV28 with TRBJ2-1, with 12 bases matching TRBD2. The length of the CDR3 is 15 residues. The germline CDR1 and CDR2 sequences are MDHEN and SYDVKM. The J segment lost 7 bases and the V segment lost 5 bases, leaving 6 bases of the junction unmatched. CDR3 residues: CASSLLAGGRNEQFF. The CDR3 coding sequence is TGTGCCAGCAGTCTACTAGCGGGAGGAAGAAATGAGCAGTTCTTC.